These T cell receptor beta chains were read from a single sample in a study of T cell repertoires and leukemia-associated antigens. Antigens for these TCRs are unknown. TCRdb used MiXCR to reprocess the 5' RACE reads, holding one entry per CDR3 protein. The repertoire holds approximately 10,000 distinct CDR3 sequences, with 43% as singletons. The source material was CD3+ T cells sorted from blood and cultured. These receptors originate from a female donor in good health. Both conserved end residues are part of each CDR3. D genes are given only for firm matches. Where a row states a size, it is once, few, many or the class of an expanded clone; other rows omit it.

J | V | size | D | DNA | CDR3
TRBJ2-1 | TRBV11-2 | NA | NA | TGTGCCAGCAGCTTAGAGAGCCAGGGAGTGGCTGAGCAGTTCTTC | CASSLESQGVAEQFF
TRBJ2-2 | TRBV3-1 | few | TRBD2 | TGTGCCAGCAGCCAAACCTTAGCGGGAGCAACCGGGGAGCTGTTTTTT | CASSQTLAGATGELFF
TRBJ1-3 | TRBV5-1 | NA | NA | TGCGCCAGCAGCTTGGGACCAAACTCTGGAAACACCATATATTTT | CASSLGPNSGNTIYF
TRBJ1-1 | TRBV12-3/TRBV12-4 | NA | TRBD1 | TGTGCCACTACGGACAGGGTGAACATTGAAGTTTTCTTT | CATTDRVNIEVFF
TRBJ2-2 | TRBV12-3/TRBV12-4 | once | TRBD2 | TGTGCCAGCAGTCTATACGGGACTAGCACCGGGGAGCTGTTTTTT | CASSLYGTSTGELFF
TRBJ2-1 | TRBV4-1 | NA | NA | TGCGCCAGCAGCTACTGGGCCTACAATGAGCAGTTCTTC | CASSYWAYNEQFF
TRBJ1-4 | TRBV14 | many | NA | TGTGCCAGCAGCCAAAACAGTAATGAAAAACTGTTTTTT | CASSQNSNEKLFF
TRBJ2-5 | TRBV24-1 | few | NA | TGTGCCACCAGTGAAGGGACAGCGGGAGAGACCCAGTACTTC | CATSEGTAGETQYF
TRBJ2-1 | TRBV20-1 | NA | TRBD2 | TGCAGTACTAGACTCGGGACTAGCTCCTACAATGAGCAGTTCTTC | CSTRLGTSSYNEQFF
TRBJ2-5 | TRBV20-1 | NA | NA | TGCAGTGCTAGAGACGGGACGATTGTGGAGACCCAGTACTTC | CSARDGTIVETQYF
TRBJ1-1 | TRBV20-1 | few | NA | TGCAGTGCTCAACGAAGGGACGGCATGAACACTGAAGCTTTCTTT | CSAQRRDGMNTEAFF
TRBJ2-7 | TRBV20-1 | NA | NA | TGCAATGCTACCCCGTCCTACGAGCAGTACTTC | CNATPSYEQYF
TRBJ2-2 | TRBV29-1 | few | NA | TGCAGCGTGAGGACACAGAACACCGGGGAGCTGTTTTTT | CSVRTQNTGELFF
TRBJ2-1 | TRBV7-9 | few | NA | TGTGCCAGCAGCTTAGATCGGCCAGCGGGCTACAATGAGCAGTTCTTC | CASSLDRPAGYNEQFF
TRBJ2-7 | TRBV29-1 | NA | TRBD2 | TGCAGCGTTGTCCTAGCGGTGCTCTACGAGCAGTACTTC | CSVVLAVLYEQYF
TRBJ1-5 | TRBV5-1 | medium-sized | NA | TGCGCCAGCAGCTTGGACGGGGGGGCTAAGGGTCAGCCCCAGCATTTT | CASSLDGGAKGQPQHF
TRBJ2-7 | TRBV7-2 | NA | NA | TGTGCCAGCAGCTTAAGGCGGGGTAGCTCCTACGAGCAGTACTTC | CASSLRRGSSYEQYF
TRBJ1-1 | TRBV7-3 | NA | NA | TGTGCCAGCAGCCGAGATGTTGGCACTGAAGCTTTCTTT | CASSRDVGTEAFF
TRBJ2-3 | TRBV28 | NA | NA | TGTGCCAGCAGTTTCTTTACAGATACGCAGTATTTT | CASSFFTDTQYF
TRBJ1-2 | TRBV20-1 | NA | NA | TGCAGTGTGCGGGGATTCGGCTACACCTTC | CSVRGFGYTF
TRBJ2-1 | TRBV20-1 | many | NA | TGCAGTGCTAGAGGGGGAGCGGGACAATTGAATGAGCAGTTCTTC | CSARGGAGQLNEQFF
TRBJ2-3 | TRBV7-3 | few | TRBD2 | TGTGCCAGCAGCTTAACTCCCGGACTAGCTACAGATACGCAGTATTTT | CASSLTPGLATDTQYF
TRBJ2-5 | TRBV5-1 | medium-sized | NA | TGCGCCAGCAGCTCGCCACGCCAAGAGACCCAGTACTTC | CASSSPRQETQYF
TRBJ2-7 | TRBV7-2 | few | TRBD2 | TGTGCCAGCAGCTTAGGAGGGACTAGTTATGAGCAGTACTTC | CASSLGGTSYEQYF
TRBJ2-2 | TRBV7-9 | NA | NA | TGTGCCAGCAGCTTAGCGACGAACACCGGGGAGCTGTTTTTT | CASSLATNTGELFF
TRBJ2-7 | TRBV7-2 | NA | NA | TGTGCCAGCAGCCTGAGCTCCGGGCAGTACTTC | CASSLSSGQYF
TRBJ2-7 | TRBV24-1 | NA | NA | TGTGCCACCAGTCAAGGGAACGGGCCGTCCCAAAAGAGCTCCGACGAGCAGTACTTC | CATSQGNGPSQKSSDEQYF
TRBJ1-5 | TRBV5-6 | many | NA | TGTGCCAGCAGCCTGTGGGGGAATCAGCCCCAGCATTTT | CASSLWGNQPQHF
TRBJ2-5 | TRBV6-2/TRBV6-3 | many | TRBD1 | TGTGCCAGCACTACCGGGACAGCCCAAGAGACCCAGTACTTC | CASTTGTAQETQYF
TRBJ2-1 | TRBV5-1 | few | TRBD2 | TGCGCCAGCAGCTTGGGTCTAGCGGGGAATGAGCAGTTCTTC | CASSLGLAGNEQFF
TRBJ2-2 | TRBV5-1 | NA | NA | TGCGCCAGCAGCGTAACAGGGAGTGGCACCGGGGAGCTGTTTTTT | CASSVTGSGTGELFF
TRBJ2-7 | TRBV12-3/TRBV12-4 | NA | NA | TGTGCCAGCAGCACGGGTGGTGTGGTCCACGAGCAGTACTTC | CASSTGGVVHEQYF
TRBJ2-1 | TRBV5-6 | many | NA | TGTGCCAGCAGCTCTATACGTTACGGTGGCCTTTCTGGCAATGAGCAGTTCTTC | CASSSIRYGGLSGNEQFF
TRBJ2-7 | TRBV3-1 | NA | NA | TGTGCCAGCAGCCAAGTATCAGGGAGTTACTACGAGCAGTACTTC | CASSQVSGSYYEQYF
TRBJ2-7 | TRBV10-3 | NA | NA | TGTGCCATTGCCACAGGGATCACCTACGAGCAGTACTTC | CAIATGITYEQYF
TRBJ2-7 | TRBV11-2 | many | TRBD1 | TGTGCCAGCAGCTTAACAGGGGCCTCCTACGAGCAGTACTTC | CASSLTGASYEQYF
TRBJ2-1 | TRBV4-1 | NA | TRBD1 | TGCGCCAGCAGCCGACTGGGACAGTACAATGAGCAGTTCTTC | CASSRLGQYNEQFF
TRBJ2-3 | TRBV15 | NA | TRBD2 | TGTGCCACCAGAGCGGGACTAGCGGACACAGATACGCAGTATTTT | CATRAGLADTDTQYF
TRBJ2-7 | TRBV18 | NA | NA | TGTGCCAGCTCACCAGGTTCCAGCGTACTATACGAGCAGTACTTC | CASSPGSSVLYEQYF
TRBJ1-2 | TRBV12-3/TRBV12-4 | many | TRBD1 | TGTGCCAGCAGCAACGGACAGGTCTATGGCTACACCTTC | CASSNGQVYGYTF
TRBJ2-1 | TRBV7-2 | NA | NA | TGTGCCAGCAGCTTAGACGGGGCGACCTACAATGAGCAGTTCTTC | CASSLDGATYNEQFF
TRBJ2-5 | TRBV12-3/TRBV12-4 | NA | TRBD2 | TGTGCCAGCAGTTTCCGGGGAAGGCGGGAGACTCAGTACTTC | CASSFRGRRETQYF
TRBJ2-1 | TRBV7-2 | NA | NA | TGTGCCAGCAGCGGAACGGGAGAATCCTACAATGAGCAGTTCTTC | CASSGTGESYNEQFF
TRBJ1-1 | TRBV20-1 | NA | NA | TGCAGTGCCCCGGCGCGGCGGGGGACTGAAGCTTTCTTT | CSAPARRGTEAFF
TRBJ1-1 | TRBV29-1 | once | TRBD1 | TGCAGCGTGGATATCGACAGGGGCAGAACTTTCTTT | CSVDIDRGRTFF
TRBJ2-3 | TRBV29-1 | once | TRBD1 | TGCAGCGTTGCCACCGGGACAGCGTCCACAGATACGCAGTATTTT | CSVATGTASTDTQYF
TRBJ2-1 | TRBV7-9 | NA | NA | TGTGCCAGCAGCTACCGGCCTGACTCATCCTACAATGAGCAGTTCTTC | CASSYRPDSSYNEQFF
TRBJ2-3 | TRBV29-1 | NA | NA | TGCAGCGTTGAAACCCCTGCGGTAGATACGCAGTATTTT | CSVETPAVDTQYF
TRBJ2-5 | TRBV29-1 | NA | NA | TGCAGCGTTGTGGCATACCAAGAGACCCAGTACTTC | CSVVAYQETQYF
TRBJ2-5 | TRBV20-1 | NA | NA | TGCAGTGCTACCCCCTTTTCGCCCCAAGAGACCCAGTACTTC | CSATPFSPQETQYF
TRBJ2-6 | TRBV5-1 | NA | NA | TGCGCCAGCAGCCCTCGGATGGCCAACGTCCTGACTTTC | CASSPRMANVLTF
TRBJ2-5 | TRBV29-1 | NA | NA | TGCAGCGTATTGCCCGAGGGAGAGACCCAGTACTTC | CSVLPEGETQYF
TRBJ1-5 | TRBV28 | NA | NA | TGTGCCAGCAGTTTCGCAGGGGCTATCGATCAGCCCCAGCATTTT | CASSFAGAIDQPQHF
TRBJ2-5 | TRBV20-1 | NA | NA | TGCAGTGCTAGGTCCCCAGCGGACCCCAGGGAGACCCAGTACTTC | CSARSPADPRETQYF
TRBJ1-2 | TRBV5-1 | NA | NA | TGCGCCAGCAGATCTGCAGACTCTCTTGGGAACTATGGCCACACCTTC | CASRSADSLGNYGHTF
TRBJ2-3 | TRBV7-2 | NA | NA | TGTGCCAGCAGCTTCTCGGGGGCGAGAGGAGATACGCAGTATTTT | CASSFSGARGDTQYF
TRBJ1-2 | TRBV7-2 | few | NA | TGTGCCAGCAGCTTAGCCACAGGAGGAGCTAACTATGGCTACACCTTC | CASSLATGGANYGYTF
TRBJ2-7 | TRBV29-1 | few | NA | TGCAGCGTCTTCACCTACGAGCAGTACTTC | CSVFTYEQYF
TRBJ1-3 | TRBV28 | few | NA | TGTGCCAGCACTGACTCAAACACCACATATTTT | CASTDSNTTYF